The clone carrying this TCR beta chain was seen more than once but under ten times. Its target is unknown. In TCRdb, the RT-PCR reads were re-called with MiXCR into one record per CDR3 protein. The sample yields hundreds of thousands of distinct CDR3 sequences, over 9% seen once. The data stem from a study of response to subunit inactivated influenza vaccine. The study, taken as a whole, reports: With each seasonal influenza vaccination, the authors suggested, few new T cells are recruited.

CDR1 and CDR2 from the germline V gene are DFQATT and SNEGSKA (reference sequence). This CDR3 comprises 15 residues. With V trimmed by 3 bases and J by 4 bases, 7 bases remained unmatched. This receptor was obtained from a man aged 50-59 years who received an inactivated influenza vaccine. The sequences come from non-naive T cells sorted from PBMCs, collected less than 15 days before vaccination. The rearrangement links TRBV20-1 to TRBJ2-4; 9 bases map to TRBD2. The CDR3 here is CSASPAGGGKNIQYF. The CDR3 DNA follows: TGCAGTGCTAGTCCAGCGGGGGGAGGAAAAAACATTCAGTACTTC.